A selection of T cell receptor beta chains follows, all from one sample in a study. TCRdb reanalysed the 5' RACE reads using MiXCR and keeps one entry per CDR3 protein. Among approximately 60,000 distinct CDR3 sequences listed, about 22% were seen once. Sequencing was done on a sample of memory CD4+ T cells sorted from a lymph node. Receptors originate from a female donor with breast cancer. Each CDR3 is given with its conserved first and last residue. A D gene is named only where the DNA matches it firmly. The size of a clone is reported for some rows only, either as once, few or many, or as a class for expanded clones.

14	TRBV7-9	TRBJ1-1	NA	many	CASSLPTQNTEAFF	TGTGCCAGCAGCCTTCCGACCCAGAACACTGAAGCTTTCTTT
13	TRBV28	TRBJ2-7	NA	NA	CASSPGPTYEQYF	TGTGCCAGCAGTCCCGGGCCAACCTACGAGCAGTACTTC
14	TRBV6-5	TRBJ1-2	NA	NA	CASSLRKGTQGYAF	TGTGCCAGCAGCCTACGTAAGGGAACCCAGGGCTACGCCTTC
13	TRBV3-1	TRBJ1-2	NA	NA	CASSLWQDYGYTF	TGTGCCAGCAGCCTTTGGCAGGACTATGGCTACACCTTC
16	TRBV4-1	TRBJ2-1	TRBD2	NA	CASSQVLAGVRNEQFF	TGCGCCAGCAGCCAAGTCTTAGCGGGAGTCCGGAATGAGCAGTTCTTC
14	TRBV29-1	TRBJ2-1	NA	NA	CSVAISSGVGEQFF	TGCAGCGTTGCTATCAGTAGCGGTGTAGGTGAGCAGTTCTTC
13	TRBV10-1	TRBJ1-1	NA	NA	CASSASVGAEAFF	TGCGCCAGCAGCGCTTCGGTGGGCGCTGAAGCTTTCTTT
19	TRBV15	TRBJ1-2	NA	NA	CATSPQGSAVSGANYGYTF	TGTGCCACCAGCCCGCAGGGCAGCGCTGTGTCTGGGGCTAACTATGGCTACACCTTC
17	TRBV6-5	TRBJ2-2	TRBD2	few	CASSYSRPSGYTGELFF	TGTGCCAGCAGTTACTCGAGGCCTAGCGGGTACACCGGGGAGCTGTTTTTT
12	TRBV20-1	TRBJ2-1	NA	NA	CSADAEDGEQFF	TGCAGTGCTGACGCCGAGGACGGTGAGCAGTTCTTC
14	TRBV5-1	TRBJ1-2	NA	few	CASSLTGKDYGYTF	TGCGCCAGCAGCTTGACGGGAAAAGACTATGGCTACACCTTC
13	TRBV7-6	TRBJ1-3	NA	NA	CASSPTGGNTIYF	TGTGCCAGCAGCCCGACGGGTGGAAACACCATATATTTT
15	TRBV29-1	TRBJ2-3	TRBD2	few	CSVEMSAGGADTQYF	TGCAGCGTCGAGATGTCAGCGGGGGGGGCAGATACGCAGTATTTT
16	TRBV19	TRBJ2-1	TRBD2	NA	CATTAPRTSGAGEQFF	TGTGCCACCACAGCACCCAGGACTAGCGGGGCCGGGGAGCAGTTCTTC
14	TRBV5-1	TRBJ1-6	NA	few	CASSFETQDSPLHF	TGCGCCAGCAGCTTCGAGACCCAGGATTCACCCCTCCACTTT
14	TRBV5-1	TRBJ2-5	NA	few	CASRATEYQETQYF	TGCGCCAGCAGGGCTACCGAATACCAAGAGACCCAGTACTTC
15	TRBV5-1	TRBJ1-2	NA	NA	CASSLEEKTNYGYTF	TGCGCCAGCAGCTTGGAAGAAAAGACTAACTATGGCTACACCTTC
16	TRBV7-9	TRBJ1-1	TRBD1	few	CASSVGQGAMNTEAFF	TGTGCCAGCAGCGTGGGACAGGGGGCGATGAACACTGAAGCTTTCTTT
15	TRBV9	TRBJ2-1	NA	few	CASSVNPSRSNEQFF	TGTGCCAGCAGCGTCAACCCGAGCCGGAGCAATGAGCAGTTCTTC
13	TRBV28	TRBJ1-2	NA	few	CASSLMRFRSYTF	TGTGCCAGCAGTTTAATGCGTTTTAGGAGCTACACCTTC
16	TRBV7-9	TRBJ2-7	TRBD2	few	CASSLGAGGISYEQYF	TGTGCCAGCAGCTTGGGCGCGGGAGGAATCTCCTACGAGCAGTACTTC
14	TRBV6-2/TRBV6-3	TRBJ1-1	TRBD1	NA	CASSPFTGVTEAFF	TGTGCCAGCAGCCCATTTACAGGGGTCACTGAAGCTTTCTTT
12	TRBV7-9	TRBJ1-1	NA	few	CASSLEVGQAFF	TGTGCCAGCAGCCTCGAAGTGGGGCAAGCTTTCTTT
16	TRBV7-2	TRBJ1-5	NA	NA	CASSLGDSYSNQPQHF	TGTGCCAGCAGCCTCGGCGACAGTTATAGCAATCAGCCCCAGCATTTT
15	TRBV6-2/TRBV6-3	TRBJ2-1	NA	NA	CASSYTWTNHNEQFF	TGTGCCAGCAGTTACACCTGGACAAACCACAATGAGCAGTTCTTC
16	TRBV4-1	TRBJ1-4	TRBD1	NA	CASSQVGGRKEKKLFF	TGCGCCAGCAGCCAAGTAGGGGGCAGAAAGGAGAAAAAACTGTTTTTT
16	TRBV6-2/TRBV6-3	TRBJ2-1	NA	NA	CASSYPPRPSYHEQFF	TGTGCCAGCAGTTATCCCCCACGTCCCTCCTACCATGAGCAGTTCTTC
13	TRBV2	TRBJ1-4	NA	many	CALLGATNEKLFF	TGTGCCCTACTGGGGGCAACTAATGAAAAACTGTTTTTT
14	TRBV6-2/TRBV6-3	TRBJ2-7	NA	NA	CASSYKTLRGEQYF	TGTGCCAGCAGTTACAAGACCTTGAGGGGGGAGCAGTACTTC
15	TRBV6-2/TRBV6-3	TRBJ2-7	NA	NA	CASVTARGGRYEQYF	TGTGCCAGCGTAACGGCCAGGGGGGGCCGGTACGAGCAGTACTTC
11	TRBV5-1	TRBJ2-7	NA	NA	CASSLQDEQYF	TGCGCCAGCAGCTTGCAGGACGAGCAGTACTTC
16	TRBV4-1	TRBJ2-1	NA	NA	CASSQEDRQVGNEQFF	TGCGCCAGCAGCCAAGAGGATCGTCAGGTAGGAAATGAGCAGTTCTTC
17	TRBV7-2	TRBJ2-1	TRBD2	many	CASSLVAGGPSYNEQFF	TGTGCCAGCAGCTTGGTAGCGGGAGGGCCTTCCTACAATGAGCAGTTCTTC
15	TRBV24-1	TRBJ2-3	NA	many	CATSDPLTRTDTQYF	TGTGCCACCAGTGACCCCCTTACCCGCACAGATACGCAGTATTTT
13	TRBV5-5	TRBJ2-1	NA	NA	CASSLTWEMEQFF	TGTGCCAGCAGCTTGACGTGGGAAATGGAGCAGTTCTTC
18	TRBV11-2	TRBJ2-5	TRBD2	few	CASRPRGSVAGGQETQYF	TGTGCCAGCAGACCCCGAGGGAGTGTAGCGGGAGGCCAAGAGACCCAGTACTTC
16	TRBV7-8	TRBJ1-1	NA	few	CASNPWLQGKYTEAFF	TGTGCCAGCAATCCGTGGCTACAGGGAAAGTACACTGAAGCTTTCTTT
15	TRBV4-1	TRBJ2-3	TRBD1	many	CASSQGGQGQDTQYF	TGCGCCAGCAGCCAAGGGGGACAGGGCCAGGATACGCAGTATTTT
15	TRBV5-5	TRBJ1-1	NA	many	CASSWDVALNTEAFF	TGTGCCAGCAGCTGGGACGTCGCTCTGAACACTGAAGCTTTCTTT
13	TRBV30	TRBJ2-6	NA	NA	CAWRTAGANVLTF	TGTGCCTGGAGGACGGCTGGGGCCAACGTCCTGACTTTC
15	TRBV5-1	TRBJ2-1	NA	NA	CASSLGWLLYNEQFF	TGCGCCAGCAGCTTGGGGTGGCTTCTATACAATGAGCAGTTCTTC
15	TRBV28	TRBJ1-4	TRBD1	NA	CAGSSSGQGGEKLFF	TGTGCCGGCAGTTCTTCCGGACAGGGGGGCGAAAAACTGTTTTTT
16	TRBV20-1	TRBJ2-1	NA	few	CSARDLDTKNYNEQFF	TGCAGTGCTAGAGATCTGGACACTAAGAATTACAATGAGCAGTTCTTC